These T cell receptor beta chains were read from a single sample in a study of blood T cells in healthy people across ages. TCRdb used MiXCR to reprocess the 5' RACE reads, holding one entry per CDR3 protein. This table has roughly 680,000 distinct CDR3 sequences, over 45% appearing once. The sample was blood. These receptor sequences come from a woman aged 55-70 years in good health. Each CDR3 is given with its conserved first and last residue. D genes are given only for firm matches. Not every row has a clone size; where given, it reads once, few, many or a size class.

V gene	clone size	D gene	J gene	CDR3 DNA	CDR3 protein
TRBV7-9	-	-	TRBJ2-5	TGTGCCAGCAGCTTAGTGGTGGACTCCCAAGAGACCCAGTACTTC	CASSLVVDSQETQYF
TRBV20-1	-	-	TRBJ2-1	TGCAGTGCTAGAGTTACGGAGGGAAGGTACAATGAGCAGTTCTTC	CSARVTEGRYNEQFF
TRBV27	-	TRBD1	TRBJ2-7	TGTGCCAGCAGTTTTAGAACAGGGGTCTCGCCCTACGAGCAGTACTTC	CASSFRTGVSPYEQYF
TRBV7-2	few	-	TRBJ2-3	TGTGCCAGCAGCTTAGGTGATCGCCGCACAGATACGCAGTATTTT	CASSLGDRRTDTQYF
TRBV27	-	-	TRBJ2-7	TGTGCCAGCAGTTCGCAGGGGCCCACCTACGAGCAGTACTTC	CASSSQGPTYEQYF
TRBV20-1	few	TRBD2	TRBJ2-7	TGCAGTGCTCGGACTAGCGGGATTTACGAGCAGTACTTC	CSARTSGIYEQYF
TRBV20-1	few	TRBD2	TRBJ2-7	TGCAGTGCTAGAGATCGAACGGGAGGGCTTAGCGAGCAGTACTTC	CSARDRTGGLSEQYF
TRBV20-1	-	-	TRBJ2-3	TGCAGTCAGATGGGACTGGGGTTCGATACGCAGTATTTT	CSQMGLGFDTQYF
TRBV7-2	many	TRBD2	TRBJ2-7	TGTGCCAGCAGCTTAGGGTGGGGACTAGCGGGAACCTACGAGCAGTACTTC	CASSLGWGLAGTYEQYF
TRBV6-1	-	TRBD1	TRBJ2-3	TGTGCCAGCAAAACCCATCCGGGACAGGGGGCTTCGGGCACAGATACGCAGTATTTT	CASKTHPGQGASGTDTQYF
TRBV7-9	few	-	TRBJ2-5	TGTGCCAGCAGCCCCCCTCTCACAGAGACCCAGTACTTC	CASSPPLTETQYF
TRBV3-1	few	-	TRBJ1-2	TGTGCCAGCAGCCACTACAGATCTAACTATGGCTACACCTTC	CASSHYRSNYGYTF
TRBV9	-	TRBD2	TRBJ2-7	TGTGCCAGCAGCCCCCGACTAGCGGGAGGGCCTCTAGACGAGCAGTACTTC	CASSPRLAGGPLDEQYF
TRBV6-5	-	TRBD1	TRBJ1-2	TGTGCCAGCAGGGGCACAGGGGCCTCTAACTATGGCTACACCTTC	CASRGTGASNYGYTF
TRBV6-1	-	TRBD1	TRBJ1-2	TGTGCCAGCAGTGAAGGTCAGGGGGAAGAATACTACACCTTC	CASSEGQGEEYYTF
TRBV6-1	-	-	TRBJ2-7	TGTGCCAGCAGTGAAAGGGGCGGACGAAGGTACGAGCAGTACTTC	CASSERGGRRYEQYF
TRBV11-2	few	-	TRBJ1-2	TGTGCCAGCAGCCCTGGTAGGGGGACCGGGAGCGGCTACACCTTC	CASSPGRGTGSGYTF
TRBV13	once	TRBD2	TRBJ2-7	TGTGCCAGCAGCCCCGGACTAGCGGGGAACAATGAGCAGTACTTC	CASSPGLAGNNEQYF
TRBV27	few	TRBD1	TRBJ1-5	TGTGCCAGCAGGACAGGGGCGTTCAATCAGCCCCAGCATTTT	CASRTGAFNQPQHF
TRBV29-1	-	TRBD2	TRBJ2-1	TGCAGCGTTATTCTCCCTGGCGGGAGTTACAATGAGCAGTTCTTC	CSVILPGGSYNEQFF
TRBV20-1	few	-	TRBJ2-1	TGCAGTGCTAGCAGTCCAAAGGGGCTCTACAATGAGCAGTTCTTC	CSASSPKGLYNEQFF
TRBV27	few	-	TRBJ2-7	TGTGCCAGCACCCCGTTTCCAGGACTATCCTCCTACGAGCAGTACTTC	CASTPFPGLSSYEQYF
TRBV7-3	few	-	TRBJ2-1	TGTGCCAGCAGCTTAAGGGTGCGGGACAATGAGCAGTTCTTC	CASSLRVRDNEQFF
TRBV29-1	-	TRBD2	TRBJ2-7	TGCAGCGTGGGGGGGACTAGCGGGAGAACCTACGAGCAGTACTTC	CSVGGTSGRTYEQYF
TRBV20-1	-	-	TRBJ2-5	TGCAGTGCTTCTCAAGCGGGTGGGTGGATAGAGACCCAGTACTTC	CSASQAGGWIETQYF
TRBV2	-	-	TRBJ1-2	TGTGCCAGCAGTGAAGAAGAGGATCTGAGCTATGGCTACACCTTC	CASSEEEDLSYGYTF
TRBV7-2	-	-	TRBJ2-5	TGTGCCAGCAGCTTAGTACCGGCGGTAGAAGAGACCCAGTACTTC	CASSLVPAVEETQYF
TRBV20-1	-	TRBD1	TRBJ1-5	TGCAGTGCTACCCTTACCGGGACAGTAAGCCAGGGCCAGCATTTT	CSATLTGTVSQGQHF
TRBV29-1	-	TRBD1	TRBJ2-5	TGCAGCGCTACGCCCGGGACAGGGAGTAGGGAGACCCAGTACTTC	CSATPGTGSRETQYF
TRBV29-1	-	TRBD2	TRBJ2-1	TGCAGCGTTTCCCACTCTCCTAGCGGGAGGCTCAGCTCCTACAATGAGCAGTTCTTC	CSVSHSPSGRLSSYNEQFF
TRBV14	-	TRBD1	TRBJ1-1	TGTGCCAGTGGGACAGGGCGGAACACTGAAGCTTTCTTT	CASGTGRNTEAFF
TRBV30	few	-	TRBJ2-5	TGTGCCTGGAGTGTTGGGGGGGCCGGGGAGACCCAGTACTTC	CAWSVGGAGETQYF
TRBV28	few	-	TRBJ2-1	TGTGCCAGCAGTCCACTAGATAGCTCCTACAATGAGCAGTTCTTC	CASSPLDSSYNEQFF
TRBV9	-	TRBD1	TRBJ1-2	TGTGCCAGCAGCGCCAAACCGGGACAGGGCGTTGGCTACACCTTC	CASSAKPGQGVGYTF
TRBV7-9	-	TRBD2	TRBJ2-1	TGTGCCAGCAGCTTTACTAGCGGAGTCAGCAATGAGCAGTTCTTC	CASSFTSGVSNEQFF
TRBV7-3	few	TRBD1	TRBJ1-1	TGTGCCAGCAGCTTAAAACAGGGGGTCACTGAAGCTTTCTTT	CASSLKQGVTEAFF
TRBV4-3	once	-	TRBJ2-7	TGCGCCAGCAGCCAGGGGGGACTCCCAAGAGGCGAGCAGTACTTC	CASSQGGLPRGEQYF
TRBV7-8	few	-	TRBJ1-1	TGTGCCAGCAGCTCCCGCGAAGGATACACTGAAGCTTTCTTT	CASSSREGYTEAFF
TRBV11-3	-	-	TRBJ2-4	TGTGCCAGCAGCACCGACCAGGGGCCCAAAAACATTCAGTACTTC	CASSTDQGPKNIQYF
TRBV12-3/TRBV12-4	-	-	TRBJ1-1	TGTGCCAGCAGCATTACAGGGAGCACTGAAGCTTTCTTT	CASSITGSTEAFF
TRBV27	-	-	TRBJ2-1	TGTGCCAGCAGTCGATTACATGAAGAGACCCAGTTCTTC	CASSRLHEETQFF
TRBV29-1	-	-	TRBJ2-5	TGCAGCGTTGCGTGGACATCGTACGGGCAGTACTTC	CSVAWTSYGQYF
TRBV27	-	-	TRBJ2-1	TGTGCCAGCCACGCTCTGCACGCGGGGGCCAACAATGAGCAGTTCTTC	CASHALHAGANNEQFF
TRBV7-2	few	-	TRBJ2-1	TGTGCCAGCAGCTTGCAAGTAGGGTCCTACAATGAGCAGTTCTTC	CASSLQVGSYNEQFF
TRBV4-2	-	TRBD1	TRBJ2-4	TGTGCCAGCAGCCGGGGACAGGGCTACGGGCAGTACTTC	CASSRGQGYGQYF
TRBV7-2	few	TRBD1	TRBJ2-1	TGTGCCAGCAGGCTGACAGGGGGCTTTTCTTACAATGAGCAGTTCTTC	CASRLTGGFSYNEQFF
TRBV6-5	few	TRBD2	TRBJ2-4	TGTGCCAGCAGTTACTCCAGACTAGCGGGAGTCCGGGAGAATGGGGAGCAGTACTTC	CASSYSRLAGVRENGEQYF
TRBV20-1	few	TRBD2	TRBJ2-3	TGCAGTGCTCTCCCTAGGACTAGCGGCCGTTCAGATACGCAGTATTTT	CSALPRTSGRSDTQYF
TRBV20-1	-	TRBD2	TRBJ2-1	TGCAGTGCTAGACGGACTAGCGGGAGGCAGATCTCCTACAATGAGCAGTTCTTC	CSARRTSGRQISYNEQFF
TRBV7-2	-	-	TRBJ2-4	TGTGCCAGCAGCTTATCAGGGGCCGGATCCAAAAACATTCAGTACTTC	CASSLSGAGSKNIQYF
TRBV7-2	-	TRBD1	TRBJ1-1	TGTGCCAGCAGCTTGACAGGGATTGGGAACACTGAAGCTTTCTTT	CASSLTGIGNTEAFF
TRBV20-1	-	-	TRBJ2-7	TGCAGTGCTAGCCACCCCAGGGTCCCCTACGAGCAGTACTTC	CSASHPRVPYEQYF
TRBV21-1	once	-	TRBJ2-1	TGTGCCAGCAGCAAAGGGGAGGGGGGACTAGCGGGTGCGGGATGTTATAGTGAGCAGTTCTTC	CASSKGEGGLAGAGCYSEQFF
TRBV28	-	-	TRBJ2-7	TGTGCCAGCAGTTTTTGGGGGACCCACGAGCAGTACTTC	CASSFWGTHEQYF
TRBV4-2	many	-	TRBJ2-1	TGTGCCAGCAGCCAAGCCCAGGTAGCAGGGTCCTACAATGAGCAGTTCTTC	CASSQAQVAGSYNEQFF
TRBV7-2	-	-	TRBJ1-2	TGTGCCAGCAGCTTAGTCTCTGGGGGGCTTAATGGCTACACCTTC	CASSLVSGGLNGYTF
TRBV20-1	few	TRBD2	TRBJ2-7	TGCAGTGCAACCTGGATAGCGGGGGACGAGCAGTACTTC	CSATWIAGDEQYF